The 13 T cell receptor beta chains reported below all come from one sample, sequenced in a study of identical twins. TCRdb redid the calling of the 5' RACE reads with MiXCR, one entry per CDR3 protein. This repertoire shows just under 650,000 distinct CDR3 sequences, about 7% found once; its top ten account for roughly 1.5%. The same data also contributed to another study, on yellow fever vaccine responses in identical twins.

Sequenced material: PBMCs. The receptor set was obtained from a young woman in good health.

This clonotype was observed a few times. V is TRBV20-1 and J is TRBJ1-5; D unclear. CDR3 length equals 14 residues. Germline CDR1 DFQATT, CDR2 SNEGSKA (reference sequence). The V gene lost 3 bases and the J gene lost 4 bases, with 13 bases spanning the gap. CDR3 loop: CSASEGSKNQPQHF. CDR3 bases: TGCAGTGCTAGCGAGGGATCGAAGAATCAGCCCCAGCATTTT.

This clonotype was seen a handful of times. The genes are TRBV20-1 and TRBJ1-1; D is possibly TRBD1 (5 bases). This CDR3 contains 13 residues. The germline gives CDR1 DFQATT, CDR2 SNEGSKA (reference sequence). The V end lost 4 bases, the J end lost 2 bases, and 11 bases lay between the germline ends. The CDR3 spells CSAKQGSNTEAFF. The CDR3 DNA follows: TGCAGTGCTAAGCAGGGTTCAAACACTGAAGCTTTCTTT.

This clonotype was seen at least ten times. The rearrangement links TRBV6-1 to TRBJ1-1; 8 nucleotides agree with TRBD1. Per germline, CDR1 MNHNS and CDR2 SASEGT. V trimming: 6 bases; J trimming: 7 bases; junction bases outside the gene matches: 7. CDR3 length: 13 amino acids. CDR3 sequence: CASSRTGGNEAFF. The CDR3 DNA sequence: TGTGCCAGCAGCCGCACAGGGGGGAATGAAGCTTTCTTT.

This clonotype has at least ten counts. The chain carries TRBV14 and TRBJ2-1; perhaps D is TRBD1 or TRBD2 (6 bases each). Trimming took 0 bases from V and 3 from J, leaving 12 bases between them. The CDR3 runs 16 residues. Germline values: CDR1 SGHDN, CDR2 FVKESK. The CDR3 region has the DNA TGTGCCAGCAGCCAAGATCACGGGGGCCTCTACAATGAGCAGTTCTTC. Protein: CASSQDHGGLYNEQFF.

The J gene is TRBJ2-5, the V gene TRBV12-3 or TRBV12-4; the D gene is possibly TRBD2 (6 bases). V lost 6 bases and J lost 5, with 16 bases in between. The CDR3 totals 14 residues. The CDR3 nucleotides read TGTGCCAGCAGGGGGGGAGCGTCGTGGGAGACCCAGTACTTC. This translates into CASRGGASWETQYF.

This rearrangement joins TRBV29-1 to TRBJ2-3, with D uncertain. Germline lookup yields CDR1 SQVTM and CDR2 ANQGSEA. V was shortened by 0 bases and J by 1 base, with 8 bases between the two germline ends. The CDR3 totals 14 residues. The DNA for the CDR3 is TGCAGCGTTGAAGATCGTATTGGCACAGATACGCAGTATTTT. It specifies CSVEDRIGTDTQYF.

In this sample, this clonotype turned up many times. The CDR3, as DNA: TGTGCCAGCAGCTTGACTAGCGGGGCCTACGAGCAGTACGTC. It encodes CASSLTSGAYEQYV. The rearrangement joins TRBV11-2 to TRBJ2-7, with 11 bases identical to TRBD2. The V segment lost 3 bases and the J segment 2 bases; nucleotides outside the gene matches: 0. Germline assignment: CDR1 SGHAT and CDR2 FQNNGV. The CDR3 contains 14 residues.

This clonotype was seen more than once but under ten times. The V gene is TRBV3-1, the J gene TRBJ2-1, with 10 bases fitting TRBD2. J was trimmed by 7 bases and V by 1 base; bases with no gene match: 4. This CDR3 has 15 amino acids. Germline V gene lookup returns CDR1 LGHDT and CDR2 YNNKEL (reference sequence). CDR3 bases: TGTGCCAGCAGCCAAGTCACACTAGCGGGAAATGAGCAGTTCTTC. It specifies CASSQVTLAGNEQFF.

This clonotype was counted at least ten times. The chain recombines TRBV29-1 with TRBJ2-2; TRBD1 aligns across 8 bases. Trimming took 8 bases from V and 1 from J; bases not matched to a gene: 12. The CDR3 is 16 amino acids. Germline V gene lookup returns CDR1 SQVTM and CDR2 ANQGSEA. This CDR3 is CSHRQGKSENTGELFF. CDR3 coding DNA: TGCAGCCACCGACAGGGGAAGTCCGAGAACACCGGGGAGCTGTTTTTT.

The CDR3 sequence is CATQAPVTGGEQYV. The CDR3 nucleotides are TGTGCCACCCAAGCCCCAGTGACAGGGGGCGAGCAGTACGTC. J is TRBJ2-7 and V is TRBV6-1, with 9 nucleotides matching TRBD1. CDR1 and CDR2 from the germline V gene are MNHNS and SASEGT. This CDR3 has 14 residues. After removal of 10 bases from V and 6 bases from J, the junction contained 13 bases not matched to a gene.

The sample holds a few counts of this clonotype. The V gene is TRBV11-2, the J gene TRBJ2-1; 8 nucleotides agree with TRBD2. In germline, CDR1 is SGHAT, CDR2 FQNNGV. The CDR3 covers 18 residues. With V trimmed by 0 bases and J by 0 bases, 7 bases remained unmatched. The CDR3 DNA sequence: TGTGCCAGCAGCTTAGATCTAAGCGGGACTAGCTCCTACAATGAGCAGTTCTTC. Its protein product is CASSLDLSGTSSYNEQFF.

V is TRBV12-3 or TRBV12-4 and J is TRBJ1-4; 9 bases align to TRBD1. With 6 bases clipped from V and 8 bases from J, the junction kept 4 bases outside the gene matches. The CDR3 runs 13 residues. As DNA, the CDR3 is TGTGCCAGCAGGGGACAGGGAGGCGAAAAACTGTTTTTT. Its protein is CASRGQGGEKLFF.

This clonotype was observed a few times. The V call is TRBV7-8, the J call TRBJ2-1; D is tentatively TRBD1 or TRBD2 (5 bases each). Trimming left V 0 bases short and J 8 bases short, with 11 bases between. The germline gives CDR1 SGHVS, CDR2 FQNEAQ. This CDR3 region has 14 residues. The CDR3 region is CASSLALWGYEQFF. The CDR3 coding sequence is TGTGCCAGCAGCTTAGCGCTCTGGGGGTATGAGCAGTTCTTC.